These 16 T cell receptor beta chains originate from one sample sequenced in a study of blood T cell repertoires in COVID-19. TCRdb keeps only in-frame clones here, not all; method: immunoSEQ multiplex PCR. The sample shows about 30,000 clones, roughly 85% of them seen only once. Sequenced sample: peripheral blood. These receptors all come from a man aged 60 to 69 with active COVID-19.

This chain uses TRBV9 with TRBJ1-3; perhaps TRBD1 as D (6 bases). V shed 4 bases and J shed 0 bases, with 14 bases lying between them. The CDR3 is made up of 16 amino acids. The V gene's germline CDR1 is SGDLS and CDR2 YYNGEE. Here the CDR3 reads CASSPPTGHSGNTIYF. The CDR3 DNA reads as TGTGCCAGCAGCCCCCCGACAGGCCACTCTGGAAACACCATATATTTT.

This chain connects TRBV11-2 to TRBJ1-1; no firm D call. Germline CDR1 reads SGHAT; CDR2 reads FQNNGV. Trimming stripped 5 bases from V and 1 base from J, with 14 bases between. The CDR3 loop spans 15 amino acids. CDR3 in amino acids: CASSTTQWANTEAFF. The CDR3 DNA reads TGTGCCAGCAGCACAACCCAGTGGGCGAACACTGAAGCTTTCTTT.

This clone was counted between two and nine times. The V and J genes are TRBV11-2 and TRBJ2-5; TRBD1 matches at 9 bases. The CDR3 runs 15 residues. Germline lookup yields CDR1 SGHAT and CDR2 FQNNGV. The V and J ends lost 4 bases and 5 bases, in that order; junction bases with no gene match: 8. CDR3 in amino acids: CASSSGQGLRETQYF. The CDR3 DNA is TGTGCCAGCAGCTCCGGACAGGGGTTGAGGGAGACCCAGTACTTC.

The V gene is TRBV27, the J gene TRBJ2-7; 10 bases agree with TRBD2. This CDR3 comprises 14 residues. With 7 bases clipped from V and 3 bases from J, the junction kept 6 bases outside the gene matches. Germline V gene lookup returns CDR1 MNHEY and CDR2 SMNVEV (reference sequence). The CDR3 sequence is CASKRTSGNYEQYF. The CDR3 DNA reads TGTGCCAGCAAAAGGACTAGCGGCAACTACGAGCAGTACTTC.

This clone occurred once. The chain carries TRBV11-2 and TRBJ2-1; D perhaps matches TRBD2 (5 bases). V was cut by 0 bases and J by 7 bases, with 10 bases left in between. Germline V gene data show CDR1 as SGHAT and CDR2 as FQNNGV. The CDR3 sequence is 14 residues long. The chain's CDR3 is CASSLEASRNEQFF. CDR3 bases: TGTGCCAGCAGCTTAGAGGCTAGCAGGAATGAGCAGTTCTTC.

There are a few counts of this clone. This chain connects TRBV28 to TRBJ1-5; D perhaps matches TRBD1 (5 bases). With 5 bases removed from V and 8 bases from J, the gap between germline ends came to 22 bases. This CDR3 comprises 16 residues. The germline V gene encodes CDR1 MDHEN and CDR2 SYDVKM. The CDR3 DNA is TGTGCCAGCAGTCCTATCGGCCAGGGCGGCGGGGAGCCCCAGCATTTT. Translation gives CASSPIGQGGGEPQHF.

This clone was recorded only once. The gene calls are TRBV6-6 and TRBJ2-2; 9 bases line up with TRBD1. From germline, CDR1 is MNHNY and CDR2 SVGAGI (reference sequence). Unmatched junction bases numbered 5, after V lost 6 bases and J lost 3 bases. CDR3 length: 15 residues. The CDR3 coding sequence is TGTGCCAGCAGCCACAGGGGGCGGGACACCGGGGAGCTGTTTTTT. Its protein is CASSHRGRDTGELFF.

The V and J genes are TRBV6-5 and TRBJ1-6; possibly TRBD1 for D (6 bases). The CDR3 runs to 13 residues. Germline CDR1 reads MNHEY; CDR2 reads SVGAGI. Trimming stripped 6 bases from V and 10 bases from J, with 13 bases between. The CDR3 DNA follows: TGTGCCAGCAGGCCAACACAGGGATCACCCCTCCACTTT. Translating gives CASRPTQGSPLHF.

The gene calls are TRBV5-1 and TRBJ2-1, with 10 bases fitting TRBD2. CDR1 is SGHRS, CDR2 YFSETQ, per germline. The junction had 8 bases not matched to a gene; V was cut back by 4 bases and J by 4 bases. The CDR3 is 16 residues long. This CDR3 reads CASSAAGTSVYNEQFF. CDR3 nucleotides: TGCGCCAGCAGCGCAGCCGGGACTAGCGTTTACAATGAGCAGTTCTTC.

This clone was found once. V usage is TRBV18 and J usage is TRBJ2-7; D is perhaps TRBD2 (5 bases). Deletions cut 4 bases from V and 0 bases from J, with 10 bases between. The CDR3 is 14 amino acids. CDR1 and CDR2 (germline): KGHSH, LQKENI. CDR3 DNA sequence: TGTGCCAGCTCACGCGAGCGGAACTCCTACGAGCAGTACTTC. It encodes CASSRERNSYEQYF.

In this sample, this clone turned up a few times. The J gene is TRBJ2-3, the V gene TRBV21-1; TRBD2 is the table's D call and was not checked against the DNA. TRBV21-1 is a recognized pseudogene. The CDR3 has 19 amino acids. CDR3 nucleotides: TGTGCCAGCAGCATCATATACGGGCCCCTTAGCGGAGGCACAGATACGCAGTATTTT. Protein: CASSIIYGPLSGGTDTQYF.

Written as DNA, the CDR3 is TGTGCCAGCAGGGGAATGAACACTGAAGCTTTCTTT. This translates into CASRGMNTEAFF. The chain recombines TRBV18 with TRBJ1-1, with D possibly TRBD1 on 5 matching bases. The CDR3 has 12 residues. Trimming stripped 8 bases from V and 0 bases from J, with 7 bases between. Germline CDR1 is KGHSH and CDR2 is LQKENI. The full variable domain, rest sourced from reference TRBV18 and TRBJ1-1, is NAGVMQNPRHLVRRRGQEARLRCSPMKGHSHVYWYRQLPEEGLKFMVYLQKENIIDESGMPKERFSAEFPKEGPSILRIQQVVRGDSAAYFCASRGMNTEAFFGQGTRLTVV.

This clone was observed once. This sequence joins TRBV6-2 or TRBV6-3 and TRBJ2-7; D is undetermined. Per germline, CDR1 MNHEY and CDR2 SVGEGT. The CDR3 spans 14 residues. V dropped 4 bases and J dropped 2 bases, with 12 bases sitting between them. CDR3 region: CASSSKTSTYEQYF. In DNA form, the CDR3 reads TGTGCCAGCAGTTCGAAGACTTCGACCTACGAGCAGTACTTC.

The CDR3 nucleotides read TGTGCCAGTAGTACTCGGACTAGCGGTTACAATGAGCAGTTCTTC. Translated, it gives CASSTRTSGYNEQFF. This chain joins TRBV19 and TRBJ2-1; TRBD2 matches at 10 bases. J lost 4 bases, V lost 4 bases, and 4 bases had no gene match. The CDR3 covers 15 residues. The germline V gene encodes CDR1 LNHDA and CDR2 SQIVND (reference sequence).

The DNA for the CDR3 is TGTGCCAGCAGCTTAGTTAGCGGGAGGGACACAGATACGCAGTATTTT. Its translation: CASSLVSGRDTDTQYF. The chain recombines TRBV7-2 with TRBJ2-3; 11 bases agree with TRBD2. The V and J ends lost 1 base and 2 bases, in that order; junction bases with no gene match: 2. The CDR3 spans 16 residues. CDR1 is SGHTA and CDR2 is FQGNSA in the germline V gene. Full variable domain (remainder filled in from reference TRBV7-2 and TRBJ2-3): GAGVSQSPSNKVTEKGKDVELRCDPISGHTALYWYRQSLGQGLEFLIYFQGNSAPDKSGLPSDRFSAERTGGSVSTLTIQRTQQEDSAVYLCASSLVSGRDTDTQYFGPGTRLTVL.

Worth noting for this clone: A read error may produce the germline difference seen at one junction end. The chain joins TRBV7-7 to TRBJ1-1, with D hard to call. CDR1 is SSHAT and CDR2 is FNYEAQ in the germline V gene (reference sequence). This CDR3 has 13 amino acids. The CDR3 DNA is TGTGCTAGCAGCTTACATGTGAACACTGAAGCTTTCTTT. It codes for CASSLHVNTEAFF.